One sample yielded the 15 T cell receptor beta chains listed below, sequenced in a study of patients and donors after allogeneic stem cell transplantation. Each CDR3 protein is one row after TCRdb ran MiXCR on the RT-PCR reads. This table holds some 90,000 distinct CDR3 sequences, around 48% found once. Sequenced input: blood, either unsorted or a sorted T cell fraction (not recorded which). The receptors were gathered from a human donor who was either an allogeneic HSCT recipient or a stem cell or donor lymphocyte infusion donor (not recorded which). It is not recorded whose cells these are; they may come from a transplant donor.

J is TRBJ1-4 and V is TRBV28, with TRBD1 as a possible D gene (6 bases). Germline V gene data show CDR1 as MDHEN and CDR2 as SYDVKM. The CDR3 is made up of 14 amino acids. V was trimmed by 6 bases and J by 3 bases, leaving 11 bases between them. The CDR3 protein is CASRTGSSNEKLFF. The CDR3 bases are TGTGCCAGCAGAACAGGGTCGTCTAATGAAAAACTGTTTTTT.

This sequence joins TRBV4-3 and TRBJ1-4; 7 positions match TRBD1. CDR1 and CDR2 (germline): LGHNA, YSLEER. CDR3 size: 15 residues. V lost 4 bases to trimming and J lost 4 bases; unmatched junction nucleotides: 6. The CDR3 protein is CASSRGTVLNEKLFF. The CDR3 DNA is TGCGCCAGCAGCCGCGGGACAGTTCTTAATGAAAAACTGTTTTTT.

The chain has TRBV6-2 or TRBV6-3 and TRBJ1-5, with 7 bases lining up with TRBD1. Trimming cost V 2 bases and J 3 bases; bases outside gene matches: 7. The germline gives CDR1 MNHEY, CDR2 SVGEGT. The CDR3 extends over 16 amino acids. The CDR3 is CASSYAGTAINQPQHF. DNA of the CDR3: TGTGCCAGCAGTTACGCCGGGACAGCGATCAATCAGCCCCAGCATTTT.

The genes are TRBV21-1 and TRBJ1-6; TRBD1, the table's D call, lacks a check against the DNA. TRBV21-1 is an annotated pseudogene. The CDR3 runs 13 residues. CDR3 nucleotides: TGTGCCAGCACCGAGACAGGGGATTCACCCCTCCACTTT. It specifies CASTETGDSPLHF.

The rearrangement joins TRBV12-3 or TRBV12-4 to TRBJ1-1; TRBD1 is a possible D gene (6 bases). CDR3 length equals 16 residues. V was trimmed by 1 base and J by 1 base, leaving 13 bases between them. The DNA of the CDR3 is TGTGCCAGCAGTTTAGTTCAGGGGAGGGGGAACACTGAAGCTTTCTTT. Its protein product is CASSLVQGRGNTEAFF.

The rearrangement joins TRBV7-9 to TRBJ2-3; D is uncertain. The length of the CDR3 is 13 residues. Germline V gene data show CDR1 as SEHNR and CDR2 as FQNEAQ (reference sequence). With 5 bases removed from V and 5 bases from J, the gap between germline ends came to 11 bases. The CDR3 nucleotides are TGTGCCAGCAGCCCTAATTCGGGAGATACGCAGTATTTT. Translated: CASSPNSGDTQYF.

A few counts support this clonotype. The genes are TRBV6-6 and TRBJ1-3, with TRBD1 as a possible D gene (5 bases). This CDR3 comprises 14 residues. CDR1 is MNHNY, CDR2 SVGAGI, per germline (reference sequence). Between the trimmed V and J ends, which lost 0 bases and 4 bases, there was a span of 7 bases. As DNA, the CDR3 is TGTGCCAGCAGTTACTCCACAGGCGGAAACACCATATATTTT. Translation: CASSYSTGGNTIYF.

The chain employs TRBV5-5 and TRBJ2-7; no clear D. Germline-derived CDR1 and CDR2 are SGHKS and YYEKEE (reference sequence). This CDR3 region has 14 residues. The germline V and J ends were trimmed by 2 bases and 4 bases, with 13 bases remaining between them. The CDR3 spells CASSFRTESYEQYF. In DNA, the CDR3 is TGTGCCAGCAGCTTCAGAACCGAGAGTTACGAGCAGTACTTC.

The chain combines TRBV7-3 with TRBJ1-1, with 7 bases fitting TRBD1. The CDR3 runs 15 residues. Germline values: CDR1 SGHTA, CDR2 FQGTGA. The V and J ends lost 6 bases and 7 bases, in that order; junction bases with no gene match: 14. As DNA, the CDR3 is TGTGCCAGCAGTCAGATTAGGGGGCAAGAAAATGAAGCTTTCTTT. Its translation is CASSQIRGQENEAFF.

J is TRBJ1-2 and V is TRBV28; 7 bases agree with TRBD1. V trimming: 3 bases; J trimming: 6 bases; junction bases outside the gene matches: 10. The V gene's germline CDR1 is MDHEN and CDR2 SYDVKM. This CDR3 has 15 residues. The CDR3 DNA is TGTGCCAGCAGTTTGGCCGCCGGGACAGCTCATGGCTACACCTTC. Its translation: CASSLAAGTAHGYTF.

Comment on this clonotype: The CDR3 does not end in the conserved phenylalanine or tryptophan, so this is likely a read error. This chain connects TRBV20-1 to TRBJ1-1; D gene unclear. CDR3 length equals 16 residues. Germline CDR1 and CDR2: DFQATT and SNEGSKA (reference sequence). Trimming cost V 5 bases and J 0 bases, with 19 bases left between them. CDR3 region: CSASPRSGSMNTEAFL. DNA of the CDR3: TGCAGTGCTTCCCCCCGGTCAGGCAGCATGAACACTGAAGCTTTCTTG.

The chain employs TRBV12-3 or TRBV12-4 and TRBJ1-6; TRBD1 is a possible D gene (5 bases). V lost 3 bases to trimming and J lost 1 base, with 7 bases between them. The CDR3 totals 15 residues. The CDR3 DNA sequence: TGTGCCAGCAGTTTGGGGGAGTCCTATAATTCACCCCTCCACTTT. Encoded protein: CASSLGESYNSPLHF.

The J gene is TRBJ2-1, the V gene TRBV14; D is perhaps TRBD2 (5 bases). The CDR3 has 16 amino acids. V shed 3 bases and J shed 4 bases, with 16 bases lying between them. CDR1 and CDR2 (germline): SGHDN, FVKESK. For the CDR3, the DNA is TGTGCCAGCAGCCACCCGAGGGCAGAGGCTTACAATGAGCAGTTCTTC. Translation: CASSHPRAEAYNEQFF. The entire variable domain, with the rest obtained from reference TRBV14 and TRBJ2-1, is as follows: EAGVTQFPSHSVIEKGQTVTLRCDPISGHDNLYWYRRVMGKEIKFLLHFVKESKQDESGMPNNRFLAERTGGTYSTLKVQPAELEDSGVYFCASSHPRAEAYNEQFFGPGTRLTVL.

The chain combines TRBV20-1 with TRBJ1-4; D is possibly TRBD1 (6 bases). Between the trimmed V and J ends, which lost 5 bases and 5 bases, there was a span of 12 bases. Germline CDR1 reads DFQATT; CDR2 reads SNEGSKA (reference sequence). This CDR3 contains 13 residues. CDR3 sequence reads: CSAPRGGNEKLFF. The CDR3, as DNA: TGCAGTGCTCCCCGAGGGGGGAATGAAAAACTGTTTTTT.

The chain joins TRBV5-1 to TRBJ2-1; 7 positions agree with TRBD2. CDR1 is SGHRS and CDR2 is YFSETQ in the germline V gene. This CDR3 contains 17 residues. The trim removed 3 bases at V and 0 bases at J, leaving 9 bases unmatched. Here the CDR3 reads CASSSSSGKSSYNEQFF. For the CDR3, the DNA is TGCGCCAGCAGCTCTTCTAGCGGAAAGAGCTCCTACAATGAGCAGTTCTTC.